The clone carrying this T cell receptor beta chain appeared once. Per the germline V gene, CDR1 is SGHTA and CDR2 is FQGNSA. V dropped 6 bases and J dropped 5; count of bases not matched to a gene: 4. The length of the CDR3 is 14 residues. Treatment specified: about 20 received Ad26.COV2.S at low or high dose, single or two shots; roughly five received placebo; per-sample allocation not given. The samples date from day 63 after the first vaccine or placebo injection. Method: immunoSEQ multiplex PCR; TCRdb's copy keeps in-frame clones and lacks some. The sample includes some 340,000 clones, more than 70% of them seen just once. This record comes from a study of Ad26.COV2.S vaccination and SARS-CoV-2 variants. At the level of the study: Sample donor was a member of the COV1001 Ad26.COV2.S trial arm.

This TCR came from a person aged 18-65 years who received the Ad26.COV2.S COVID-19 vaccine or a placebo. Sample: peripheral blood, taken in a trial of Ad26.COV2.S vaccine versus placebo. The chain links TRBV7-2 to TRBJ2-7, with 13 bases aligning to TRBD2. The CDR3 region is CASRLAGGVNEQYF. Here the CDR3 DNA reads TGTGCCAGCAGACTAGCGGGGGGGGTCAACGAGCAGTACTTC.